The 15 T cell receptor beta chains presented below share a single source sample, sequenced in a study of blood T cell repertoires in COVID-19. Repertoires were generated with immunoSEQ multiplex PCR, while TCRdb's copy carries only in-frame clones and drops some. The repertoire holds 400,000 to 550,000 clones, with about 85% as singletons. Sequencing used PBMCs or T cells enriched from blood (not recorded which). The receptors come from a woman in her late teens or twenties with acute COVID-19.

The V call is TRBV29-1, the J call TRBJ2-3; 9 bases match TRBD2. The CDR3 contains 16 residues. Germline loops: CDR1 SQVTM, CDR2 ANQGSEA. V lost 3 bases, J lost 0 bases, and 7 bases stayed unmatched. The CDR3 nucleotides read TGCAGCGTTGATGGTGCTAGCGGGATGAGCACAGATACGCAGTATTTT. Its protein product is CSVDGASGMSTDTQYF.

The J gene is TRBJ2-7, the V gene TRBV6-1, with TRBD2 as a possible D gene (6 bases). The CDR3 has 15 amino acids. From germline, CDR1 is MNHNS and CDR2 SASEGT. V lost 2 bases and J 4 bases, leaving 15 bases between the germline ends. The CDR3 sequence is CASSEQAGTGYEQYF. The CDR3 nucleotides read TGTGCCAGCAGTGAACAAGCCGGGACTGGTTACGAGCAGTACTTC.

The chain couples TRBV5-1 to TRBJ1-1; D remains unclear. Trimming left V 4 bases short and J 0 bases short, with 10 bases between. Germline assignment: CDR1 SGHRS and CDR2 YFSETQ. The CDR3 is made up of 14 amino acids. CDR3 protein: CASSEDKLNTEAFF. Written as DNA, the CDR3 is TGCGCCAGCAGCGAAGACAAATTGAACACTGAAGCTTTCTTT.

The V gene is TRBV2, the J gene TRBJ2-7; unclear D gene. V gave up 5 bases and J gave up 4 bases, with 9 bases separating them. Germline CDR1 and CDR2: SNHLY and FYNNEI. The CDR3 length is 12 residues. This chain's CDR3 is CASSTDPYEQYF. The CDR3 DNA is TGTGCCAGCAGTACAGACCCTTACGAGCAGTACTTC.

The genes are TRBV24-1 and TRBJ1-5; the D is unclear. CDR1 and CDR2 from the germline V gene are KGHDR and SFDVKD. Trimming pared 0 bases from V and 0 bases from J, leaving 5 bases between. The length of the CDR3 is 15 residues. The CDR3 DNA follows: TGTGCCACCAGTGATTTGCTCTATAGCAATCAGCCCCAGCATTTT. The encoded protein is CATSDLLYSNQPQHF.

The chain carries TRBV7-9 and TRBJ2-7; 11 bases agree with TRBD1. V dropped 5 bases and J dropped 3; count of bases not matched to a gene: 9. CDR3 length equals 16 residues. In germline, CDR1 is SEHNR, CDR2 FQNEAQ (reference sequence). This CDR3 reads CASSPESGTGGYEQYF. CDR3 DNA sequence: TGTGCCAGCAGCCCAGAGAGCGGGACAGGGGGCTACGAGCAGTACTTC.

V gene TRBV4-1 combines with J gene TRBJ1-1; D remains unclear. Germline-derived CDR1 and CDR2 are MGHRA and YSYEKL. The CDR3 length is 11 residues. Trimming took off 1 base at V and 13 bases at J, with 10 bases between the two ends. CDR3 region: CASSQAGKGFF. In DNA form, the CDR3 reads TGCGCCAGCAGCCAAGCGGGGAAAGGTTTCTTT.

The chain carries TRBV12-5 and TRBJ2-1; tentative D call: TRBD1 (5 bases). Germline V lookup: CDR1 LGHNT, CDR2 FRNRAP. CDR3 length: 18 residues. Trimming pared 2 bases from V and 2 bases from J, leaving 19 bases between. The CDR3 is CASGLFFDSSPAYNEQFF. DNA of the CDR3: TGTGCTAGTGGTTTGTTTTTCGACAGCTCCCCTGCCTACAATGAGCAGTTCTTC.

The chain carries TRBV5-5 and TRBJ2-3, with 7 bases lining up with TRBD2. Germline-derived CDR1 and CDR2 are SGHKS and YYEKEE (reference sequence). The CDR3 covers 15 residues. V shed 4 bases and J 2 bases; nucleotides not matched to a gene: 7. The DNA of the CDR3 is TGTGCCAGCAGCCAAACTAGCGCCGACACAGATACGCAGTATTTT. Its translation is CASSQTSADTDTQYF.

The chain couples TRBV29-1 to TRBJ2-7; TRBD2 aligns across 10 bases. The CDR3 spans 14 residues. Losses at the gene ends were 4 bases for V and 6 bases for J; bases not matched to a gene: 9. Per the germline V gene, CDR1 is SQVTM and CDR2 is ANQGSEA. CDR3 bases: TGCAGCGTTGGAGAACTCAGGACTAGCGGCGAGCAGTACTTC. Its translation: CSVGELRTSGEQYF.

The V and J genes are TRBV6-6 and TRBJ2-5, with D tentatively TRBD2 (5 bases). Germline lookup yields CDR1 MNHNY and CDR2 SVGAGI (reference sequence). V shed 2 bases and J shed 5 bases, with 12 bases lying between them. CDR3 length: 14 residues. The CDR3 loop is CASSYPGRGETQYF. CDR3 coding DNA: TGTGCCAGCAGTTACCCTGGCAGAGGGGAGACCCAGTACTTC.

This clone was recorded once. This chain's CDR3 is CASSYLGGNNPEEQFF. The DNA for the CDR3 is TGCGCCAGCAGCTACCTCGGGGGGAACAACCCTGAGGAGCAGTTCTTC. This sequence joins TRBV5-1 and TRBJ2-1; 7 nucleotides match TRBD2. The CDR3 runs 16 residues. V lost 3 bases and J lost 10; bases outside the gene matches: 16. Germline CDR1 and CDR2: SGHRS and YFSETQ.

The DNA for the CDR3 is TGTGCTAGCCGACTAGCGGGGGAAGGGAATGAGCAGTTCTTC. Its protein product is CASRLAGEGNEQFF. The chain uses TRBV10-3 and TRBJ2-1; 12 positions agree with TRBD2. Germline loops: CDR1 ENHRY, CDR2 SYGVKD. The CDR3 runs to 14 residues.

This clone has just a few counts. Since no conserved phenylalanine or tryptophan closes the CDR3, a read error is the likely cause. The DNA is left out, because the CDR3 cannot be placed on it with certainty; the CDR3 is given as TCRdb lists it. The CDR3 here is CASSVDLMRV. V and J are TRBV10-1 and TRBJ1-1. The CDR3 is 10 residues long, ends included. Germline V gives CDR1 WNHNN, CDR2 SYGVQD (reference sequence).

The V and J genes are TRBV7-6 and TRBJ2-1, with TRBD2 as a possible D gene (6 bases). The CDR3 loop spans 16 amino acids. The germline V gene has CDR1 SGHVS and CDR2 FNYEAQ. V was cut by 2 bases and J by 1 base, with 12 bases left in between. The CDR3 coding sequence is TGTGCCAGCAGCTTATTATCGGGAGTGTCCTACAATGAGCAGTTCTTC. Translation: CASSLLSGVSYNEQFF.